The text below deals with one TCR beta chain. There are 11 residues in the CDR3. This sample was taken from a study of cytomegalovirus exposure and HLA in healthy donors. PCR used 60 Vbeta primers and 13 Jbeta primers. This table comes from immunoSEQ multiplex PCR, and its TCRdb copy is limited to in-frame clones, with some not included. The table records 160,000 or so clones, roughly 80% of them present only once. Source material: PBMCs. The V gene is TRBV21-1, the J gene TRBJ1-4. TRBV21-1 is a pseudogene locus. This clonotype originated in a man aged 35 to 55 in good health and CMV-seronegative. CDR3 loop: CASTSGTALFF. Here the CDR3 DNA reads TGTGCCAGCACTTCCGGGACTGCACTGTTTTTT.